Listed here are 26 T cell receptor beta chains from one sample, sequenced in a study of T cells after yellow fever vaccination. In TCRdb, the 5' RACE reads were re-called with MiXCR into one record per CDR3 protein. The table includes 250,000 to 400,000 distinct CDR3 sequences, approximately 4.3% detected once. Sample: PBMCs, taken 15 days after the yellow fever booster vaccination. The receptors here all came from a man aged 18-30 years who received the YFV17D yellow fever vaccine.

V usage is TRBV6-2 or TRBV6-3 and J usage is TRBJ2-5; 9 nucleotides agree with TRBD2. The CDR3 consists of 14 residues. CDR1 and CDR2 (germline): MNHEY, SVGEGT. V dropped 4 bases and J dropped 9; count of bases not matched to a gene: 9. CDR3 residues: CASSSASGELPQYF. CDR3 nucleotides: TGTGCCAGCAGTTCTGCTAGCGGGGAGTTGCCCCAGTACTTC.

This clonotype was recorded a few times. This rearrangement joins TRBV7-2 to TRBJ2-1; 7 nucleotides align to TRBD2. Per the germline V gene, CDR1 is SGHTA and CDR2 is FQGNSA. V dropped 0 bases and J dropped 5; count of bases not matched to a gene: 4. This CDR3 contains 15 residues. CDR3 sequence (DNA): TGTGCCAGCAGCTTAGCTCGGGGGGATAACAATGAGCAGTTCTTC. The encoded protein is CASSLARGDNNEQFF.

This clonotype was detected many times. The CDR3 DNA is TGCGCCAGCAGCTCGGGGACTTACCTTAAAGAGACCCAGTACTTC. It specifies CASSSGTYLKETQYF. This sequence joins TRBV5-1 and TRBJ2-5; D is possibly TRBD2 (6 bases). Germline CDR1 SGHRS, CDR2 YFSETQ. The CDR3 runs 15 residues. V lost 3 bases, J lost 3 bases, and 15 bases lay in between.

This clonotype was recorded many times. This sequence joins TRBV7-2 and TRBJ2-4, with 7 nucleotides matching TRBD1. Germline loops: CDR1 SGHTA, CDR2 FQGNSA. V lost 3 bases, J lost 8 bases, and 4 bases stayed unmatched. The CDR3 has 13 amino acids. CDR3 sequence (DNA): TGTGCCAGCAGCTTCAACAGGGGAGACATTCAGTACTTC. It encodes CASSFNRGDIQYF.

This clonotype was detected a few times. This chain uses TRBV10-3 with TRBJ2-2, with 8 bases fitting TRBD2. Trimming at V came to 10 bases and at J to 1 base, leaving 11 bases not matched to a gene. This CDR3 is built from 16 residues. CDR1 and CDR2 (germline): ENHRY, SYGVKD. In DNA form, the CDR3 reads TGTGCCACGTCTTGGCGGGGGGCCGAGAACACCGGGGAGCTGTTTTTT. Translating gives CATSWRGAENTGELFF.

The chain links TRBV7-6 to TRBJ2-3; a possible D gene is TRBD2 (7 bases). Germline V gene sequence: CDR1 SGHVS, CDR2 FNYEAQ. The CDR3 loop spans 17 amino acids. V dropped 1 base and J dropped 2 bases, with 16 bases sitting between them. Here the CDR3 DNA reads TGTGCCAGCAGCTTAGTCTCTTGGGGGGGCGACACAGATACGCAGTATTTT. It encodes CASSLVSWGGDTDTQYF.

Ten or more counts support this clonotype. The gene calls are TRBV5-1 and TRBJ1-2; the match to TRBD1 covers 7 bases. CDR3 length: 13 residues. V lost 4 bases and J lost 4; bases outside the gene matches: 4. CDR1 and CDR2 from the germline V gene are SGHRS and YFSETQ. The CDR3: CASSTQGIYGYTF. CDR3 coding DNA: TGCGCCAGCAGCACACAGGGGATCTATGGCTACACCTTC.

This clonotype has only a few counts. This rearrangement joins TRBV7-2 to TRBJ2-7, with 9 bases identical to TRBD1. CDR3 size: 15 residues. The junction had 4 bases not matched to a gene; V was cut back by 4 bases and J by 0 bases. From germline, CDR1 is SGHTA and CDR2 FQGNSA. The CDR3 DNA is TGTGCCAGCAGCTCCGGGACAGGGAGCTCCTACGAGCAGTACGTC. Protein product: CASSSGTGSSYEQYV.

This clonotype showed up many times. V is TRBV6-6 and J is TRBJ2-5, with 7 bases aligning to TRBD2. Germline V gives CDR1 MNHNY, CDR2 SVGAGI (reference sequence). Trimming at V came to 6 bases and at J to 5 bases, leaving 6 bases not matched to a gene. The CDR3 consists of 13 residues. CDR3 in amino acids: CASSPPGGETQYF. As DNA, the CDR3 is TGTGCCAGCAGCCCGCCGGGGGGTGAGACCCAGTACTTC.

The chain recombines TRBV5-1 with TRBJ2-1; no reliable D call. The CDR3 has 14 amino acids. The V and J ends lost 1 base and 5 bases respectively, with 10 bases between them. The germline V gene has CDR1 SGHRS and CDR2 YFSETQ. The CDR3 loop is CASSLFSANNEQFF. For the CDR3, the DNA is TGCGCCAGCAGCTTGTTTTCAGCAAACAATGAGCAGTTCTTC.

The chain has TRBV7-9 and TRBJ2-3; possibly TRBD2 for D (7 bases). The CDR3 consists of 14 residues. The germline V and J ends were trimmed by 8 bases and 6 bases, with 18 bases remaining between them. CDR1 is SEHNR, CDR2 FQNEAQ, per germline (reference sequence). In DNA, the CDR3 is TGTGCCAGCCCCCCTTGGGCGGGGGCGGATACGCAGTATTTT. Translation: CASPPWAGADTQYF.

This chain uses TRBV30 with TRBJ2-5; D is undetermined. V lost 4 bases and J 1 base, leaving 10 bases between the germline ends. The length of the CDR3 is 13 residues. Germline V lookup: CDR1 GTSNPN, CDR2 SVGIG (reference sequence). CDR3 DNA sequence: TGTGCCTGGACTCGGACGGTCCAAGAGACCCAGTACTTC. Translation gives CAWTRTVQETQYF.

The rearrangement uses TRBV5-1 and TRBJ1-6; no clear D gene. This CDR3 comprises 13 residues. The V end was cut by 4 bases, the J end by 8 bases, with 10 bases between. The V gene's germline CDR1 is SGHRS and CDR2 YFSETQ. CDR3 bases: TGCGCCAGCAGCCCGGGGAAAGATTCACCCCTCCACTTT. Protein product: CASSPGKDSPLHF. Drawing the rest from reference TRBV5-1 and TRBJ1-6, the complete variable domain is KAGVTQTPRYLIKTRGQQVTLSCSPISGHRSVSWYQQTPGQGLQFLFEYFSETQRNKGNFPGRFSGRQFSNSRSEMNVSTLELGDSALYLCASSPGKDSPLHFGNGTRLTVT.

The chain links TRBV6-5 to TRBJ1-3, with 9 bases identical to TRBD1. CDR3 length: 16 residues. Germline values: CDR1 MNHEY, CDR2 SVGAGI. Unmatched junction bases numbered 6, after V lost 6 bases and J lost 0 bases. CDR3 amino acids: CASSRTGGYSGNTIYF. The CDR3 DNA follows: TGTGCCAGCAGCCGAACAGGGGGCTACTCTGGAAACACCATATATTTT.

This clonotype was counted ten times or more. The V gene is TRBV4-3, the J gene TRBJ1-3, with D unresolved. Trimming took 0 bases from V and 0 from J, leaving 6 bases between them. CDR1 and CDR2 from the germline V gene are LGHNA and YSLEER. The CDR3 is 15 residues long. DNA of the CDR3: TGCGCCAGCAGCCAAGATGACCTCTCTGGAAACACCATATATTTT. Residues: CASSQDDLSGNTIYF.

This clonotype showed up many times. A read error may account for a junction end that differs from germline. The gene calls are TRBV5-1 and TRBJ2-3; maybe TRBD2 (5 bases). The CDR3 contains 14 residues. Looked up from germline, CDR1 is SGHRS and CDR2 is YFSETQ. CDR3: CASSLASGTDTQYF. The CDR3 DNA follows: TGTGCCAGCAGTCTAGCTTCAGGAACAGATACGCAGTATTTT.

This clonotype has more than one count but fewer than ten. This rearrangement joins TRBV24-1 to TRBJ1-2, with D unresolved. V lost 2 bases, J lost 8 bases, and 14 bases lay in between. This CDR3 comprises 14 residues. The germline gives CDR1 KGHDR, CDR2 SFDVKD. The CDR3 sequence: CATSDSFRDGGYTF. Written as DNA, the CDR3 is TGTGCCACCAGTGATTCTTTCCGGGATGGCGGCTACACCTTC.

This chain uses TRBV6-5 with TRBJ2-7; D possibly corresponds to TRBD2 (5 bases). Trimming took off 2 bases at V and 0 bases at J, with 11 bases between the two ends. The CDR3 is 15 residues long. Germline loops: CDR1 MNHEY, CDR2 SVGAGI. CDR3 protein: CASSYSPSSSYEQYF. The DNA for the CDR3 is TGTGCCAGCAGTTACAGTCCTAGCTCCTCCTACGAGCAGTACTTC.

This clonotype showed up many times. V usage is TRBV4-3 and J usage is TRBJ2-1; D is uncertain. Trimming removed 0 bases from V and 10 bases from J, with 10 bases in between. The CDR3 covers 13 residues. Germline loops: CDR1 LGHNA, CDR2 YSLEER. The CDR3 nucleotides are TGCGCCAGCAGCCAAGACGGCCCGTTAGAGCAGTTCTTC. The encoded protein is CASSQDGPLEQFF.

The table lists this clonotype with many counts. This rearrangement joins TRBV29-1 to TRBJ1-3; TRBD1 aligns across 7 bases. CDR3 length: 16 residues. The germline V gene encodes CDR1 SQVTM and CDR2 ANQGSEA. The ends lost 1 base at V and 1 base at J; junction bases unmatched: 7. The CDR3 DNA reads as TGCAGCGTTGAAGTTTGGACAGGACTGTCTGGAAACACCATATATTTT. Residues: CSVEVWTGLSGNTIYF.

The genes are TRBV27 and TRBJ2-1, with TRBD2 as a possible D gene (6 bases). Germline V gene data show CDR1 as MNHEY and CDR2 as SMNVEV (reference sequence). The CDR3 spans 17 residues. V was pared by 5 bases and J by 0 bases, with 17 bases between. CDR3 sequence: CASSGLAGHPSYNEQFF. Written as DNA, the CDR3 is TGTGCCAGCAGTGGCCTGGCGGGGCACCCCTCCTACAATGAGCAGTTCTTC.

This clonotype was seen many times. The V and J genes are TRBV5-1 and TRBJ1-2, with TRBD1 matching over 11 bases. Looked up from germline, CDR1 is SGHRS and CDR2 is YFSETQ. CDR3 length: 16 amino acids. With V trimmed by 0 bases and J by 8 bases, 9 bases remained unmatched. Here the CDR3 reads CASSLALGQGAAGYTF. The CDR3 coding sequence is TGCGCCAGCAGCTTGGCCCTTGGACAGGGGGCGGCCGGCTACACCTTC.

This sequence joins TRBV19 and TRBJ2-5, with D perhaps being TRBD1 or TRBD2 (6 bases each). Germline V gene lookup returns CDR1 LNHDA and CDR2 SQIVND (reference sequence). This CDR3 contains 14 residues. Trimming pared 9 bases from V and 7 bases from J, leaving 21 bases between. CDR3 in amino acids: CASRTPGAGGTQYF. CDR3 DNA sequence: TGTGCCAGCAGAACCCCAGGGGCCGGGGGGACCCAGTACTTC.

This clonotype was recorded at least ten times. The CDR3 reads CASSLVPGGNTEAFF. DNA for the CDR3: TGCGCCAGCAGCTTGGTTCCAGGGGGGAACACTGAAGCTTTCTTT. The chain has TRBV5-1 and TRBJ1-1; 7 bases map to TRBD1. The V gene's germline CDR1 is SGHRS and CDR2 YFSETQ. CDR3 size: 15 residues. V lost 0 bases to trimming and J lost 1 base; unmatched junction nucleotides: 3.

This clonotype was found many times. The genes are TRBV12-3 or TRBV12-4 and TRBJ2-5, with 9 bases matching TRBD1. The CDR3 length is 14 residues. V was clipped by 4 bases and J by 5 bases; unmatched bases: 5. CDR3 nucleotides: TGTGCCAGCAGTTCGGGACAGGGCGGGGAGACCCAGTACTTC. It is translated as CASSSGQGGETQYF.

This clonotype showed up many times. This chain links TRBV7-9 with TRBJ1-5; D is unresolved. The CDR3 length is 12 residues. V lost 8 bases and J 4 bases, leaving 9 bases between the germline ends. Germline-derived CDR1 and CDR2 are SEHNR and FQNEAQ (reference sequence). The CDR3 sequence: CASGVGNQPQHF. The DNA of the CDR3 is TGTGCCAGCGGAGTAGGGAATCAGCCCCAGCATTTT. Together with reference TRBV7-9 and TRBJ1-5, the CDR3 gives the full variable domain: DTGVSQNPRHKITKRGQNVTFRCDPISEHNRLYWYRQTLGQGPEFLTYFQNEAQLEKSRLLSDRFSAERPKGSFSTLEIQRTEQGDSAMYLCASGVGNQPQHFGDGTRLSIL.